These 29 T cell receptor beta chains share one sample of origin, sequenced in a study of molecular identifiers for immune sequencing clone quantification. TCRdb itself ran the PCR reads through MiXCR, one entry per CDR3 protein. The sample shows some 100,000 distinct CDR3 sequences, 36% of them seen only once. Source material: naive CD8+ T cells from blood, with Jurkat cell RNA spiked in. Indicated subset: FACS-sorted CD8+CD4-CCR7+CD45RA+ naive T cells. The receptor source for this set is a human donor in good health. Some libraries in this study had Jurkat cell RNA spiked in.

This clonotype was seen a handful of times. J is TRBJ2-1 and V is TRBV28; 14 nucleotides line up with TRBD2. This CDR3 contains 18 residues. Germline V gene lookup returns CDR1 MDHEN and CDR2 SYDVKM. Trimming at V came to 6 bases and at J to 6 bases, leaving 13 bases not matched to a gene. The CDR3 DNA reads as TGTGCCAGCAGACACAATAGACTAGCGGGGGGGGTCGGCAATGAGCAGTTCTTC. Translated: CASRHNRLAGGVGNEQFF. The whole variable domain, remainder taken from reference TRBV28 and TRBJ2-1, is DVKVTQSSRYLVKRTGEKVFLECVQDMDHENMFWYRQDPGLGLRLIYFSYDVKMKEKGDIPEGYSVSREKKERFSLILESASTNQTSMYLCASRHNRLAGGVGNEQFFGPGTRLTVL.

A note on this clonotype: This CDR3 fails to terminate in the conserved phenylalanine or tryptophan, so it likely reflects a read error. The J gene is TRBJ2-1, the V gene TRBV2, with D maybe TRBD1 (7 bases). The CDR3 length is 14 residues. V shed 6 bases and J shed 4 bases, with 13 bases lying between them. Germline V gene lookup returns CDR1 SNHLY and CDR2 FYNNEI. In DNA, the CDR3 is TGTGCCAGCAGCGGGGGACAGAGTTACAATGAGCAGTTCCTC. Its protein is CASSGGQSYNEQFL.

This clonotype occurred a few times. The chain recombines TRBV6-5 with TRBJ1-2, with D tentatively TRBD1 (6 bases). Germline CDR1 and CDR2: MNHEY and SVGAGI. The CDR3 has 13 amino acids. Trimming shortened V by 5 bases and J by 8 bases, and 15 bases separated the two germline ends. The CDR3 loop reads CASSPGTSDGYTF. DNA of the CDR3: TGTGCCAGCAGTCCCGGGACATCCGACGGCTACACCTTC.

As regards this clonotype: Germline and junction disagree at one end, which may indicate a read error. The J gene is TRBJ2-2, the V gene TRBV20-1, with 12 bases matching TRBD2. The CDR3 runs 15 residues. Germline V CDR1 and CDR2: DFQATT, SNEGSKA (reference sequence). In nucleotides, the CDR3 is TGCAGTGCCGTAGGACTAGCGGGGCTGGGCGGGGAGCTGATTTTT. It translates to CSAVGLAGLGGELIF.

This clonotype has a count of ten or more. V usage is TRBV5-4 and J usage is TRBJ2-7; the match to TRBD1 covers 7 bases. The CDR3 loop spans 14 amino acids. With 4 bases clipped from V and 6 bases from J, the junction kept 10 bases outside the gene matches. Germline V gene sequence: CDR1 SGHNT, CDR2 YYREEE (reference sequence). The CDR3 DNA reads as TGTGCCAGCAGCACACGCGTTGGGACAGTCGAGCAGTACTTC. Translation gives CASSTRVGTVEQYF.

V gene TRBV5-5 combines with J gene TRBJ2-5; D is perhaps TRBD2 (6 bases). Trimming took 6 bases from V and 4 from J, leaving 13 bases between them. CDR1 is SGHKS, CDR2 YYEKEE, per germline (reference sequence). The CDR3 runs to 13 residues. The CDR3 nucleotides are TGTGCCAGCATGGCGGGACTGCTAGAGACCCAGTACTTC. Translated: CASMAGLLETQYF.

This clonotype was seen more than once but under ten times. This rearrangement joins TRBV6-5 to TRBJ1-1; 7 nucleotides line up with TRBD1. The ends lost 0 bases at V and 5 bases at J; junction bases unmatched: 6. CDR1 and CDR2 (germline): MNHEY, SVGAGI. CDR3 length equals 15 residues. This chain's CDR3 is CASSYSTGLETEAFF. The CDR3 DNA is TGTGCCAGCAGTTACTCGACAGGGTTAGAAACTGAAGCTTTCTTT.

The chain joins TRBV7-2 to TRBJ2-7; 10 bases are a match to TRBD2. The CDR3 totals 17 residues. The V gene's germline CDR1 is SGHTA and CDR2 FQGNSA. Trimming cost V 5 bases and J 5 bases; bases outside gene matches: 15. CDR3 amino acids: CASSPGAAGGPLNEQYF. The CDR3 DNA reads as TGTGCCAGCAGCCCAGGGGCAGCGGGAGGGCCATTAAACGAGCAGTACTTC.

The sample holds a few counts of this clonotype. The rearrangement uses TRBV6-5 and TRBJ1-3; no definite D call. The V end lost 4 bases, the J end lost 0 bases, and 10 bases lay between the germline ends. Looked up from germline, CDR1 is MNHEY and CDR2 is SVGAGI. This CDR3 has 15 residues. The CDR3 DNA follows: TGTGCCAGCAGTTTTAGCGGCAGCTCTGGAAACACCATATATTTT. Its protein is CASSFSGSSGNTIYF.

As to this clonotype: Given a much more abundant clone one base away, this may be a read error. This chain uses TRBV7-6 with TRBJ2-2; D uncertain. The CDR3 is 12 residues long. Per germline, CDR1 SGHVS and CDR2 FNYEAQ. CDR3 nucleotides: TGTACCAGCTCTATTCGTCCCGGGGAGCTGTTTTTT. As protein: CTSSIRPGELFF.

Concerning this clonotype: This sequence may be a read error, since a much larger clone differs from it by one base. CDR3 bases: TGTGCCAGCAGCGAAACCTGGACCCACACAGATACGCAGTATTTT. Translating it yields CASSETWTHTDTQYF. The rearrangement joins TRBV7-9 to TRBJ2-3; D gene ambiguous. V was pared by 5 bases and J by 2 bases, with 14 bases between. The CDR3 is 15 residues long. In germline, CDR1 is SEHNR, CDR2 FQNEAQ (reference sequence).

The chain recombines TRBV2 with TRBJ1-5, with D unresolved. Trimming shortened V by 6 bases and J by 2 bases, and 8 bases separated the two germline ends. Germline V gene data show CDR1 as SNHLY and CDR2 as FYNNEI. This CDR3 is 13 amino acids long. CDR3 nucleotide sequence: TGTGCCAGCAGCCCTTGGGGCAATCAGCCCCAGCATTTT. It is translated as CASSPWGNQPQHF.

This chain connects TRBV28 to TRBJ1-2; the match to TRBD1 covers 7 bases. Trimming at V came to 4 bases and at J to 1 base, leaving 3 bases not matched to a gene. The CDR3 runs to 14 residues. CDR1 and CDR2 from the germline V gene are MDHEN and SYDVKM. CDR3 nucleotides: TGTGCCAGCAGTTCTCCAGGGGGTAACTATGGCTACACCTTC. Translating gives CASSSPGGNYGYTF.

This chain joins TRBV6-2 or TRBV6-3 and TRBJ1-2; possible D gene TRBD1, 5 bases. CDR1 and CDR2 from the germline V gene are MNHEY and SVGEGT. CDR3 length: 10 residues. Trimming shortened V by 6 bases and J by 6 bases, and 5 bases separated the two germline ends. The CDR3 DNA is TGTGCCAGCAGACAGGATGGCTACACCTTC. Amino acids: CASRQDGYTF.

The J gene is TRBJ2-7, the V gene TRBV7-6, with a possible D match to TRBD2 (6 bases). The CDR3 covers 14 residues. In germline, CDR1 is SGHVS, CDR2 FNYEAQ. Trimming pared 6 bases from V and 1 base from J, leaving 13 bases between. The CDR3 region is CASSLREASYEQYF. Written as DNA, the CDR3 is TGTGCCAGCAGTTTGCGGGAAGCGTCCTACGAGCAGTACTTC.

This clonotype was seen just once. A read error is possible here, since a much larger clone lies one base away. This chain connects TRBV6-5 to TRBJ1-1; D call uncertain. This CDR3 has 13 amino acids. The germline gives CDR1 MNHEY, CDR2 SVGAGI. V was pared by 5 bases and J by 6 bases, with 13 bases between. For the CDR3, the DNA is TGTGCCAGCAGTCACGAAGGATGGCCTGAAGCTTTCTTT. As protein: CASSHEGWPEAFF.

This clonotype was counted many times. This chain joins TRBV27 and TRBJ2-7; 7 nucleotides align to TRBD1. Looked up from germline, CDR1 is MNHEY and CDR2 is SMNVEV (reference sequence). The CDR3 spans 14 residues. V shed 2 bases and J 5 bases; nucleotides not matched to a gene: 6. DNA for the CDR3: TGTGCCAGCAGTTTAACCCAGGGGGTCGACGAGCAGTACTTC. It specifies CASSLTQGVDEQYF.

The sample holds a few counts of this clonotype. The genes are TRBV7-9 and TRBJ2-5, with 14 bases that match TRBD2. The CDR3 sequence is 18 residues long. CDR1 is SEHNR, CDR2 FQNEAQ, per germline (reference sequence). Unmatched junction bases numbered 18, after V lost 10 bases and J lost 5 bases. The CDR3 is CAIDSPGLAGVSWETQYF. In DNA, the CDR3 is TGTGCCATCGACTCACCGGGACTAGCGGGAGTATCGTGGGAGACCCAGTACTTC.

On this clonotype: A read error may explain this, as a much larger clone is one base away. V gene TRBV7-9 combines with J gene TRBJ1-5; tentative D call: TRBD1 (6 bases). Germline values: CDR1 SEHNR, CDR2 FQNEAQ (reference sequence). The CDR3 runs 14 residues. Here the CDR3 reads CASSSDSSNLPQHF. The CDR3 region has the DNA TGTGCCAGCAGCTCGGACAGTAGCAATCTGCCCCAGCATTTT.

This clonotype was recorded many times. This sequence joins TRBV7-9 and TRBJ2-4; tentatively, D is TRBD1 (5 bases). Looked up from germline, CDR1 is SEHNR and CDR2 is FQNEAQ (reference sequence). CDR3 size: 19 residues. Trimming removed 1 base at V and 0 bases at J, with 19 bases between. CDR3 amino acids: CASSLVGRGQWIAKNIQYF. CDR3 bases: TGTGCCAGCAGCTTAGTAGGAAGGGGCCAATGGATAGCCAAAAACATTCAGTACTTC.

This clonotype showed up many times. This chain uses TRBV20-1 with TRBJ2-1; D is ambiguous. Trimming took 5 bases from V and 9 from J, leaving 2 bases between them. Germline CDR1 and CDR2: DFQATT and SNEGSKA (reference sequence). This CDR3 contains 8 residues. The DNA for the CDR3 is TGCAGTGCTGCTGAGCAGTTCTTC. This translates into CSAAEQFF.

Many counts were recorded for this clonotype. The chain has TRBV6-5 and TRBJ2-4, with a weak D call TRBD2 (6 bases). The CDR3 extends over 15 amino acids. Germline V gene sequence: CDR1 MNHEY, CDR2 SVGAGI. Trimming cost V 8 bases and J 0 bases, with 14 bases left between them. The CDR3: CASSSRDLAKNIQYF. CDR3 nucleotides: TGTGCCAGCTCTTCCAGGGACTTAGCCAAAAACATTCAGTACTTC.

The chain joins TRBV20-1 to TRBJ2-3; D gene uncertain. Germline CDR1 DFQATT, CDR2 SNEGSKA (reference sequence). The CDR3 extends over 15 amino acids. V shed 1 base and J shed 3 bases, with 14 bases lying between them. The CDR3 here is CSARGEGWTTDTQYF. CDR3 coding DNA: TGCAGTGCTAGAGGGGAAGGGTGGACGACAGATACGCAGTATTTT.

Regarding this clonotype: The germline gene is not matched at one end of the junction; a read error may be the cause. The chain is built from TRBV11-2 and TRBJ1-2, with 8 bases aligning to TRBD1. The CDR3 has 16 residues. Looked up from germline, CDR1 is SGHAT and CDR2 is FQNNGV. CDR3 bases: TGTGCCTGCAGCTTAGTGGGGGCAGGGGGCATCTATGGCTACACCTTC. Amino acid sequence: CACSLVGAGGIYGYTF.

The chain carries TRBV10-1 and TRBJ2-7; 8 bases align to TRBD1. Germline trimming cut 6 bases from V and 6 bases from J; bases unmatched to any gene: 7. The CDR3 has 13 amino acids. Germline V gene sequence: CDR1 WNHNN, CDR2 SYGVQD (reference sequence). In nucleotides, the CDR3 is TGCGCCAGCAGCGGACAGGGAGTATTCGAGCAGTACTTC. This encodes CASSGQGVFEQYF.

Details on this clonotype: A much larger clone lies a single base off, so this may be a read error. V and J are TRBV28 and TRBJ1-2; D is unclear. The germline gives CDR1 MDHEN, CDR2 SYDVKM. The CDR3 extends over 11 amino acids. For the CDR3, the DNA is TGTGCCAGCAGTTTTAACTATGGCTACGCCTTC. Its protein is CASSFNYGYAF.

This clonotype has more than one count but fewer than ten. The J gene is TRBJ2-7, the V gene TRBV20-1; D remains unclear. Looked up from germline, CDR1 is DFQATT and CDR2 is SNEGSKA (reference sequence). CDR3 length: 13 amino acids. V was cut by 7 bases and J by 3 bases, with 16 bases left in between. In nucleotides, the CDR3 is TGCAGTGTCCCTTTGTCGGGTTTCTACGAGCAGTACTTC. Its protein product is CSVPLSGFYEQYF.

This clonotype was seen ten or more times. The chain is built from TRBV20-1 and TRBJ2-4, with D tentatively TRBD1 (6 bases). The CDR3 has 15 amino acids. CDR1 DFQATT and CDR2 SNEGSKA come from the germline V gene (reference sequence). The V and J ends lost 6 bases and 3 bases respectively, with 18 bases between them. The CDR3 protein is CSATPPRGGKNIQYF. DNA of the CDR3: TGCAGTGCAACGCCCCCCAGGGGTGGCAAAAACATTCAGTACTTC.

About this clonotype itself: A much bigger clone sits one base away, suggesting this may be a read error. The chain has TRBV6-2 or TRBV6-3 and TRBJ1-1; D not resolved. Germline values: CDR1 MNHEY, CDR2 SVGEGT. The CDR3 is 12 residues long. CDR3 amino acids: CASRIGNTVAFF. As DNA, the CDR3 is TGTGCCAGCCGAATAGGGAACACTGTAGCTTTCTTT.